These 27 T cell receptor beta chains came from one sample sequenced in a study of T cell responses to AZD1222 COVID-19 vaccine. TCRdb keeps only in-frame clones here, not all; method: immunoSEQ multiplex PCR. The sample carries under 200,000 clones, under 95% recorded once. The sequencing here drew on peripheral blood, taken 28 days after the second AZD1222 dose. All receptors derive from an adult who received the AZD1222 COVID-19 vaccine.

V and J are TRBV2 and TRBJ1-6, with TRBD1 matching over 8 bases. CDR3 length: 16 amino acids. Looked up from germline, CDR1 is SNHLY and CDR2 is FYNNEI. The V and J ends lost 7 bases and 6 bases, in that order; junction bases with no gene match: 11. The CDR3 loop reads CASNPVETGVNSPLHF. The CDR3 nucleotides read TGTGCCAGCAACCCCGTCGAGACAGGGGTTAATTCACCCCTCCACTTT.

The chain recombines TRBV11-2 with TRBJ2-7, with 12 bases aligning to TRBD2. V lost 6 bases and J lost 3; bases outside the gene matches: 12. The germline CDR1 and CDR2 sequences are SGHAT and FQNNGV. This CDR3 contains 17 residues. The DNA for the CDR3 is TGTGCCAGCAGTTGGGCTAGCGGGAGGGCCGAGGTCTACGAGCAGTACTTC. This sequence encodes CASSWASGRAEVYEQYF. Drawing the rest from reference TRBV11-2 and TRBJ2-7, the complete variable domain is EAGVAQSPRYKIIEKRQSVAFWCNPISGHATLYWYQQILGQGPKLLIQFQNNGVVDDSQLPKDRFSAERLKGVDSTLKIQPAKLEDSAVYLCASSWASGRAEVYEQYFGPGTRLTVT.

V and J are TRBV9 and TRBJ1-5; 10 positions match TRBD1. This CDR3 spans 14 amino acids. V gave up 4 bases and J gave up 7 bases; unmatched junction bases: 5. From germline, CDR1 is SGDLS and CDR2 YYNGEE. The CDR3 bases are TGTGCCAGCAGCTCCGGACAGGGGGGGCAGCCCCAGCATTTT. Its translation: CASSSGQGGQPQHF.

This chain joins TRBV5-4 and TRBJ1-1; D remains ambiguous. Per germline, CDR1 SGHNT and CDR2 YYREEE (reference sequence). This CDR3 is 13 amino acids long. V shed 0 bases and J shed 6 bases, with 9 bases lying between them. The CDR3 loop reads CASSLGIHAEAFF. The CDR3 bases are TGTGCCAGCAGCTTGGGAATTCACGCTGAAGCTTTCTTT.

The rearrangement uses TRBV5-6 and TRBJ1-1; 9 nucleotides align to TRBD1. CDR1 is SGHDT, CDR2 YYEEEE, per germline. This CDR3 contains 15 residues. J lost 0 bases, V lost 2 bases, and 2 bases had no gene match. CDR3 residues: CASSFGTGMNTEAFF. Here the CDR3 DNA reads TGTGCCAGCAGCTTCGGGACAGGGATGAACACTGAAGCTTTCTTT.

The sample holds one count of this clone. This chain connects TRBV5-1 to TRBJ1-1; 10 positions agree with TRBD1. Looked up from germline, CDR1 is SGHRS and CDR2 is YFSETQ. The CDR3 is 16 amino acids. With 0 bases clipped from V and 4 bases from J, the junction kept 6 bases outside the gene matches. DNA of the CDR3: TGCGCCAGCAGCTTGGGCTCGACAGGGGGCATCACTGAAGCTTTCTTT. As protein: CASSLGSTGGITEAFF.

The gene calls are TRBV27 and TRBJ2-7; D may be TRBD2 (7 bases). CDR1 is MNHEY, CDR2 SMNVEV, per germline (reference sequence). Trimming took off 3 bases at V and 0 bases at J, with 12 bases between the two ends. This CDR3 is 15 amino acids long. CDR3 in DNA: TGTGCCAGCAGTTTCTTCGGGGGGCACTCCTACGAGCAGTACTTC. Translating gives CASSFFGGHSYEQYF.

V gene TRBV7-2 combines with J gene TRBJ2-1, with 7 nucleotides matching TRBD2. The CDR3 consists of 13 residues. Germline assignment: CDR1 SGHTA and CDR2 FQGNSA. V shed 6 bases, J shed 5 bases, and the junction held 4 bases outside the gene matches. This CDR3 reads CASSSGLNNEQFF. Written as DNA, the CDR3 is TGTGCCAGCAGTTCGGGACTAAACAATGAGCAGTTCTTC.

The chain carries TRBV7-8 and TRBJ2-5; D possibly corresponds to TRBD1 (5 bases). The CDR3 has 16 residues. With 1 base removed from V and 1 base from J, the gap between germline ends came to 13 bases. Germline V gene data show CDR1 as SGHVS and CDR2 as FQNEAQ. CDR3 sequence: CASSLGRAGIQETQYF. DNA for the CDR3: TGTGCCAGCAGCTTAGGTAGGGCAGGGATCCAAGAGACCCAGTACTTC.

The V and J genes are TRBV24-1 and TRBJ2-3, with D possibly matching TRBD2 (5 bases). V dropped 4 bases and J dropped 7 bases, with 11 bases sitting between them. The germline V gene has CDR1 KGHDR and CDR2 SFDVKD. This CDR3 comprises 13 residues. In DNA form, the CDR3 reads TGTGCCACCAGTGACTCGTTAGCGAATACGCAGTATTTT. Translated: CATSDSLANTQYF.

The V and J genes are TRBV6-4 and TRBJ2-3, with 11 bases that match TRBD2. The germline CDR1 and CDR2 sequences are MRHNA and SNTAGT. With 2 bases clipped from V and 6 bases from J, the junction kept 16 bases outside the gene matches. The CDR3 is 19 amino acids. The CDR3: CASSDRDYIAGGPGDTQYF. CDR3 sequence (DNA): TGTGCCAGCAGTGACCGCGACTATATAGCGGGGGGGCCTGGGGATACGCAGTATTTT.

The chain is built from TRBV4-1 and TRBJ2-1, with 10 bases fitting TRBD2. The CDR3 sequence is 15 residues long. CDR1 and CDR2 (germline): MGHRA, YSYEKL. The J segment lost 9 bases and the V segment lost 2 bases, leaving 7 bases of the junction unmatched. The CDR3 region is CASSQSQREGREQFF. The CDR3 DNA sequence: TGCGCCAGCAGCCAATCCCAGCGGGAGGGCCGTGAGCAGTTCTTC.

The V gene is TRBV27, the J gene TRBJ1-2; D gene unclear. Germline CDR1 MNHEY, CDR2 SMNVEV (reference sequence). The CDR3 spans 13 residues. Trimming removed 2 bases at V and 4 bases at J, with 8 bases between. The CDR3 sequence: CASSLGQFYGYTF. In DNA form, the CDR3 reads TGTGCCAGCAGTTTAGGGCAGTTCTATGGCTACACCTTC.

The chain uses TRBV6-4 and TRBJ1-2; 8 bases line up with TRBD1. After removal of 3 bases from V and 4 bases from J, the junction contained 10 bases not matched to a gene. In germline, CDR1 is MRHNA, CDR2 SNTAGT. CDR3 size: 16 residues. The CDR3 loop reads CASSETEDRALYGYTF. The CDR3 DNA reads as TGTGCCAGCAGTGAAACCGAGGACAGGGCCCTCTATGGCTACACCTTC.

This clone came up a few times. The V and J genes are TRBV6-2 or TRBV6-3 and TRBJ2-1, with TRBD2 matching over 10 bases. CDR1 is MNHEY, CDR2 SVGEGT, per germline. This CDR3 comprises 17 residues. Trimming at V came to 0 bases and at J to 3 bases, leaving 5 bases not matched to a gene. The CDR3 here is CASSYSPTSGVYNEQFF. CDR3 sequence (DNA): TGTGCCAGCAGTTACTCTCCTACTAGCGGGGTCTACAATGAGCAGTTCTTC.

Of note for this clone: The junction departs from germline at one end; a sequencing error may be responsible. The chain uses TRBV18 and TRBJ2-7, with 8 bases fitting TRBD2. Germline values: CDR1 KGHSH, CDR2 LQKENI. This CDR3 comprises 16 residues. This chain's CDR3 is CASTPGGSKGPYEQYF. The CDR3 coding sequence is TGTGCCAGCACACCGGGGGGGTCCAAGGGGCCATACGAGCAGTACTTC.

The V call is TRBV19, the J call TRBJ2-5, with 10 positions matching TRBD2. This CDR3 spans 16 amino acids. Germline V lookup: CDR1 LNHDA, CDR2 SQIVND (reference sequence). V dropped 4 bases and J dropped 4; count of bases not matched to a gene: 9. CDR3 amino acids: CASSTFLERGGETQYF. For the CDR3, the DNA is TGTGCCAGTAGTACCTTTTTGGAGCGGGGGGGAGAGACCCAGTACTTC.

This sequence joins TRBV4-2 and TRBJ2-7; 8 positions agree with TRBD2. The CDR3 has 14 residues. In germline, CDR1 is LGHNA, CDR2 YNFKEQ. The trim removed 4 bases at V and 5 bases at J, leaving 7 bases unmatched. The CDR3 coding sequence is TGTGCCAGCAGCCCACCCTCGGGAGGGAACGAGCAGTACTTC. It yields the protein CASSPPSGGNEQYF.

The chain has TRBV7-3 and TRBJ2-1; 11 nucleotides align to TRBD2. This CDR3 has 15 amino acids. J lost 9 bases, V lost 5 bases, and 9 bases had no gene match. Germline CDR1 reads SGHTA; CDR2 reads FQGTGA. CDR3 nucleotide sequence: TGTGCCAGCAGCCCCCTTTCCGGGACTAGCGGTGAGCAGTTCTTC. It codes for CASSPLSGTSGEQFF.

This sequence joins TRBV5-3 and TRBJ2-7, with unresolved D. TRBV5-3 is given ORF status, its function remaining uncertain. The CDR3 covers 16 residues. Deletions cut 2 bases from V and 1 base from J, with 16 bases between. The CDR3 DNA is TGTGCCAGAAGCTTCGGGTTGATCATGCTTTCCTACGAGCAGTACTTC. It specifies CARSFGLIMLSYEQYF.

This clone appeared once. The V gene is TRBV7-6, the J gene TRBJ2-1, with a possible D match to TRBD2 (7 bases). The CDR3 totals 17 residues. Trimming removed 2 bases at V and 0 bases at J, with 14 bases between. Germline assignment: CDR1 SGHVS and CDR2 FNYEAQ. CDR3 protein: CASSLRGAGASYNEQFF. CDR3 nucleotides: TGTGCCAGCAGCTTAAGAGGGGCGGGGGCCTCCTACAATGAGCAGTTCTTC.

The rearrangement links TRBV5-1 to TRBJ2-7; D call uncertain. Trimming took 3 bases from V and 2 from J, leaving 12 bases between them. The germline CDR1 and CDR2 sequences are SGHRS and YFSETQ. This CDR3 has 14 amino acids. In DNA form, the CDR3 reads TGCGCCAGCAGCTCCCGTCTAACCCCCTACGAGCAGTACTTC. It yields the protein CASSSRLTPYEQYF.

The J gene is TRBJ1-2, the V gene TRBV2; D ambiguous. V lost 0 bases, J lost 6 bases, and 11 bases lay in between. The CDR3 has 14 amino acids. The germline CDR1 and CDR2 sequences are SNHLY and FYNNEI. The CDR3 coding sequence is TGTGCCAGCAGTGAAGCCTCTGGGGTCCATGGCTACACCTTC. This translates into CASSEASGVHGYTF.

This clone was detected a few times. The chain couples TRBV30 to TRBJ1-2; unclear D gene. CDR3 length equals 12 residues. The germline V gene encodes CDR1 GTSNPN and CDR2 SVGIG (reference sequence). V was shortened by 5 bases and J by 8 bases, with 15 bases between the two germline ends. The DNA for the CDR3 is TGTGCCTGGGAATCGACGGGAGGCGGCTACACCTTC. Translating gives CAWESTGGGYTF.

The sample holds one count of this clone. The chain recombines TRBV25-1 with TRBJ1-2; 10 positions agree with TRBD1. The germline V gene encodes CDR1 MGHDK and CDR2 SYGVNS. V gave up 6 bases and J gave up 7 bases; unmatched junction bases: 8. This CDR3 is built from 14 residues. This CDR3 is CASSQPGQGFGYTF. DNA for the CDR3: TGTGCCAGCAGCCAACCGGGACAGGGGTTTGGCTACACCTTC.

This clone was seen a single time. The chain employs TRBV4-1 and TRBJ2-7; D remains ambiguous. Germline V gene data show CDR1 as MGHRA and CDR2 as YSYEKL. The V and J ends lost 4 bases and 2 bases respectively, with 12 bases between them. CDR3 length: 14 amino acids. CDR3 amino acids: CASSPLERAYEQYF. CDR3 coding DNA: TGCGCCAGCAGCCCCTTAGAGAGAGCCTACGAGCAGTACTTC.

In this sample, this clone turned up once. This chain connects TRBV2 to TRBJ2-1; no clear D gene. V lost 3 bases and J 14 bases, leaving 11 bases between the germline ends. The germline gives CDR1 SNHLY, CDR2 FYNNEI. The CDR3 loop spans 11 amino acids. The CDR3: CASSEGYEEFF. The CDR3 DNA reads TGTGCCAGCAGTGAGGGATACGAGGAGTTCTTC.